The 7 T cell receptor beta chains in this list originate from one sample, sequenced in a study of T cells expressing NK-cell markers. TCRdb re-called the 5' RACE reads; one entry per CDR3 protein, DNA not given. The table lists some 110,000 distinct CDR3 sequences. Sequencing input: blood T cells: a sorted CD56 or NKG2C T cell subset, CD4+ or CD8+ T cells, or bulk PBMC T cells (not recorded which). Receptors originate from a woman between 18 and 75 years old in good health.

The chain recombines TRBV12-3 or TRBV12-4 with TRBJ2-3; TCRdb outputs TRBD2, but without DNA this stays unchecked. The CDR3 spans 14 residues. This chain's CDR3 is CASSFGGGTDTQYF.

This sequence joins TRBV28 and TRBJ1-1; the D gene TCRdb calls, TRBD1, cannot be checked with no DNA. Germline CDR1 is MDHEN and CDR2 is SYDVKM. This CDR3 is built from 15 residues. The CDR3 spells CASSGTGVRVPEAFF.

The chain carries TRBV12-3 or TRBV12-4 and TRBJ2-3; the D call of TRBD1 rests on TCRdb alone, since no DNA is present to check it. CDR3 length equals 15 residues. The CDR3 is CASSGVAGAPDTQYF.

CDR3 protein: CASSLMSGDIQYF. The V and J genes are TRBV5-6 and TRBJ2-4; TCRdb selects TRBD1, and the lack of DNA leaves this call unchecked. The CDR3 extends over 13 amino acids. Germline CDR1 is SGHDT and CDR2 is YYEEEE.

J is TRBJ2-7 and V is TRBV9; TCRdb's assignment of TRBD2 cannot be checked, as there is no DNA. This CDR3 spans 14 amino acids. Germline V CDR1 and CDR2: SGDLS, YYNGEE. The CDR3 region is CASSVMDFSYEQYF.

The chain links TRBV29-1 to TRBJ2-5; checking the TCRdb D call of TRBD1 is not possible without DNA. CDR3 length: 15 residues. Looked up from germline, CDR1 is SQVTM and CDR2 is ANQGSEA. The CDR3 region is CSVEDLGGAGETQYF.

The chain carries TRBV6-1 and TRBJ2-7; the TCRdb D gene call, TRBD1, has no DNA to confirm it. The V gene's germline CDR1 is MNHNS and CDR2 SASEGT. This CDR3 has 13 amino acids. CDR3: CASRDRGTYEQYF.